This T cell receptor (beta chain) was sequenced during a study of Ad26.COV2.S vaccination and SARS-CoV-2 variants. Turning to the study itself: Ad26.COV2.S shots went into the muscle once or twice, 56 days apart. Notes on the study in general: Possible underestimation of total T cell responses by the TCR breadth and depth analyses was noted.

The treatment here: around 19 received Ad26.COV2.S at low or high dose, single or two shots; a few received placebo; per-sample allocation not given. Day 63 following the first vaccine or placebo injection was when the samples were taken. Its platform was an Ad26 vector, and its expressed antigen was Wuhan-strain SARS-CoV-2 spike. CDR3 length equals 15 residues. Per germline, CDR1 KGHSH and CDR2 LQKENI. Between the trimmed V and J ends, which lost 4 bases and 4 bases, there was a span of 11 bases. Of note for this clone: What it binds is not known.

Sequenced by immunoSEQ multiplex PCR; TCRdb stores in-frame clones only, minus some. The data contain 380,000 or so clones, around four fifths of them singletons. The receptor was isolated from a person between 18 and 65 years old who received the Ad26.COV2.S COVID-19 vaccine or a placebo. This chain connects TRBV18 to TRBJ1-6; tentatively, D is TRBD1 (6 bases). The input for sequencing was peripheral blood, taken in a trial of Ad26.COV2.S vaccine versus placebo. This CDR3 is CASSLTQGYNSPLHF. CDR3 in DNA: TGTGCCAGCTCACTAACGCAGGGGTATAATTCACCCCTCCACTTT.